Each of the 5 T cell receptor beta chains below was sequenced from the same sample in a study of T cell responses to AZD1222 COVID-19 vaccine. Using immunoSEQ multiplex PCR, the repertoire was profiled, and TCRdb retains in-frame clones only, with some absent. The sample lists roughly 100,000 clones, roughly nine tenths occurring once. This specimen consisted of peripheral blood, obtained 28 days after the second dose of the MenACWY control vaccine. These receptors all come from an adult who received the MenACWY meningococcal vaccine as a control.

The chain joins TRBV5-4 to TRBJ2-1; D remains ambiguous. Germline V gene sequence: CDR1 SGHNT, CDR2 YYREEE (reference sequence). There are 16 residues in the CDR3. V shed 2 bases and J shed 0 bases, with 12 bases lying between them. In nucleotides, the CDR3 is TGTGCCAGCAGCTTCACCCCAGGTAGCTCCTACAATGAGCAGTTCTTC. As protein: CASSFTPGSSYNEQFF.

V usage is TRBV5-1 and J usage is TRBJ1-6; D is undetermined. The CDR3 is made up of 14 amino acids. V lost 0 bases and J lost 7, with 8 bases in between. Germline loops: CDR1 SGHRS, CDR2 YFSETQ. CDR3 sequence reads: CASSLDVMNSPLHF. Written as DNA, the CDR3 is TGCGCCAGCAGCTTGGACGTGATGAATTCACCCCTCCACTTT.

The V gene is TRBV11-2, the J gene TRBJ2-2; 10 bases line up with TRBD1. The CDR3 runs 15 residues. Trimming at V came to 1 base and at J to 4 bases, leaving 0 bases not matched to a gene. Germline V gives CDR1 SGHAT, CDR2 FQNNGV. In DNA, the CDR3 is TGTGCCAGCAGCTTAGGGACAGGGGGCACCGGGGAGCTGTTTTTT. Amino acid sequence: CASSLGTGGTGELFF.

This chain connects TRBV18 to TRBJ2-6; 7 bases map to TRBD1. The germline V gene has CDR1 KGHSH and CDR2 LQKENI. The V and J ends lost 2 bases and 0 bases, in that order; junction bases with no gene match: 4. This CDR3 comprises 17 residues. The CDR3 loop is CASSPLTGSSGANVLTF. The CDR3 region has the DNA TGTGCCAGCTCACCATTGACAGGGAGCTCTGGGGCCAACGTCCTGACTTTC.

This clone was counted between two and nine times. The chain uses TRBV6-5 and TRBJ1-1; 9 nucleotides agree with TRBD1. Germline V gene sequence: CDR1 MNHEY, CDR2 SVGAGI. The V and J ends lost 5 bases and 1 base, in that order; junction bases with no gene match: 5. The CDR3 length is 15 residues. The CDR3 here is CASSRRGQGNTEAFF. CDR3 in DNA: TGTGCCAGCAGTAGGAGGGGACAGGGGAACACTGAAGCTTTCTTT.